This TCR beta chain was retrieved from a study of blood T cell repertoires in COVID-19. Clones were read by immunoSEQ multiplex PCR, and TCRdb kept only the in-frame ones, dropping some. The sample yields about 280,000 clones, roughly 91% seen once. The receptor was isolated from a woman aged 25 to 39 with COVID-19, enrolled during active disease. Sequencing input: peripheral blood.

The CDR3 region is CASSPGTGFAGSSYNEQFF. CDR3 DNA sequence: TGTGCCAGCAGCCCCGGGACAGGCTTTGCGGGGAGCTCCTACAATGAGCAGTTCTTC. The rearrangement joins TRBV7-9 to TRBJ2-1; TRBD1 aligns across 8 bases. The CDR3 has 19 amino acids. V lost 5 bases to trimming and J lost 0 bases; unmatched junction nucleotides: 15. Germline CDR1 and CDR2: SEHNR and FQNEAQ (reference sequence).